A single sample is the source of the 18 T cell receptor beta chains below, sequenced in a study of human T cells and chemical hapten exposure. MiXCR was run by TCRdb on the RACE reads, yielding one entry per CDR3 protein. The sample lists under 130,000 distinct CDR3 sequences, 11% occurring once. The time point here: patch test 1, 2 weeks after DPC sensitization. Noted treatment: therapeutic diphenylcyclopropenone sensitization with weekly scalp DPC. Sequencing used whole blood, obtained in connection with sensitization to the hapten diphenylcyclopropenone (DPC). Receptor source: a woman between 35 and 50 years old with alopecia areata. Some clones in this sample may be carry-over from other donors' samples.

This clonotype has at least ten counts. V gene TRBV5-6 combines with J gene TRBJ2-7; TRBD1 matches at 7 bases. Germline V gene data show CDR1 as SGHDT and CDR2 as YYEEEE. The CDR3 contains 14 residues. Trimming cost V 1 base and J 9 bases; bases outside gene matches: 10. This CDR3 is CASSLFTGDTRQYF. The CDR3 DNA follows: TGTGCCAGCAGCTTGTTTACAGGGGATACTCGGCAGTACTTC.

This clonotype was detected ten times or more. The chain combines TRBV6-1 with TRBJ2-7, with 10 bases identical to TRBD1. Germline CDR1 reads MNHNS; CDR2 reads SASEGT. V lost 8 bases and J lost 6; bases outside the gene matches: 13. The CDR3 contains 15 residues. CDR3 bases: TGTGCCAGCGGCAAGACCGGGACAGGGGAAGCCGAGCAGTACTTC. Protein sequence: CASGKTGTGEAEQYF.

This clonotype showed up just a few times. The V gene is TRBV7-3, the J gene TRBJ2-3; weak D call: TRBD2 (7 bases). V was clipped by 5 bases and J by 4 bases, with 13 bases between them. There are 14 residues in the CDR3. Germline V lookup: CDR1 SGHTA, CDR2 FQGTGA. The CDR3, as DNA: TGTGCCAGCAGCCCCGGGGGGCCGGCAGATACGCAGTATTTT. Encoded protein: CASSPGGPADTQYF. The full variable domain, with the rest looked up from reference TRBV7-3 and TRBJ2-3, is GAGVSQTPSNKVTEKGKYVELRCDPISGHTALYWYRQSLGQGPEFLIYFQGTGAADDSGLPNDRFFAVRPEGSVSTLKIQRTERGDSAVYLCASSPGGPADTQYFGPGTRLTVL.

This clonotype was observed once. Sequence at one end of the junction differs from germline and may be a read error. Written as DNA, the CDR3 is TGTGCCAGCAGTTACGGGTCAAGAAGTGGGTACGTGCAGTACTTC. As protein: CASSYGSRSGYVQYF. V is TRBV6-5 and J is TRBJ2-7, with D unclear. The CDR3 totals 15 residues. From germline, CDR1 is MNHEY and CDR2 SVGAGI.

The V call is TRBV7-8, the J call TRBJ1-1; 7 bases are shared with TRBD1. The V and J ends lost 5 bases and 3 bases, in that order; junction bases with no gene match: 12. Looked up from germline, CDR1 is SGHVS and CDR2 is FQNEAQ. This CDR3 comprises 16 residues. CDR3 DNA: TGTGCCAGCAGCCGGGGTGTCTTAGACAGGGACACTGAAGCTTTCTTT. Amino acid sequence: CASSRGVLDRDTEAFF.

This clonotype was counted a few times. This chain connects TRBV2 to TRBJ2-1; TRBD2 matches 14 bases. J lost 6 bases, V lost 6 bases, and 10 bases had no gene match. Per germline, CDR1 SNHLY and CDR2 FYNNEI. CDR3 size: 17 residues. CDR3 coding DNA: TGTGCCAGCAGCGACCCGCTGGGACTAGCGGGGGCCAATGAGCAGTTCTTC. It encodes CASSDPLGLAGANEQFF.

This clonotype was seen a handful of times. This sequence joins TRBV6-2 or TRBV6-3 and TRBJ2-1; the D gene is possibly TRBD2 (6 bases). The CDR3 has 13 residues. The germline V gene has CDR1 MNHEY and CDR2 SVGEGT. Deletions cut 3 bases from V and 6 bases from J, with 9 bases between. The CDR3 loop reads CASSYLATNEQFF. CDR3 nucleotides: TGTGCCAGCAGTTATCTAGCGACCAATGAGCAGTTCTTC.

This clonotype has at least ten counts. The rearrangement uses TRBV7-8 and TRBJ2-4; D perhaps matches TRBD1 (5 bases). The length of the CDR3 is 18 residues. Per germline, CDR1 SGHVS and CDR2 FQNEAQ. Between the trimmed V and J ends, which lost 0 bases and 0 bases, there was a span of 15 bases. CDR3 in amino acids: CASSLAGRADIAKNIQYF. As DNA, the CDR3 is TGTGCCAGCAGCTTAGCCGGACGGGCGGACATAGCCAAAAACATTCAGTACTTC.

The gene calls are TRBV12-5 and TRBJ2-1; a weak D match, TRBD1 (7 bases). Trimming stripped 7 bases from V and 0 bases from J, with 10 bases between. The CDR3 spans 14 residues. Germline V lookup: CDR1 LGHNT, CDR2 FRNRAP. CDR3 loop: CASVQGGSYNEQFF. In DNA form, the CDR3 reads TGTGCTAGTGTCCAGGGGGGCTCCTACAATGAGCAGTTCTTC. The full variable domain, its missing parts supplied by reference TRBV12-5 and TRBJ2-1, is DARVTQTPRHKVTEMGQEVTMRCQPILGHNTVFWYRQTMMQGLELLAYFRNRAPLDDSGMPKDRFSAEMPDATLATLKIQPSEPRDSAVYFCASVQGGSYNEQFFGPGTRLTVL.

V and J are TRBV29-1 and TRBJ2-5; no clear D. Between the trimmed V and J ends, which lost 7 bases and 5 bases, there was a span of 17 bases. Germline CDR1 SQVTM, CDR2 ANQGSEA. This CDR3 comprises 13 residues. CDR3: CSGWSRTGETQYF. For the CDR3, the DNA is TGCAGCGGCTGGTCCCGGACCGGGGAGACCCAGTACTTC.

This clonotype was seen a few times. The rearrangement uses TRBV29-1 and TRBJ2-2; TRBD2 aligns across 10 bases. The V segment lost 7 bases and the J segment 1 base; nucleotides outside the gene matches: 6. The CDR3 length is 15 residues. CDR1 is SQVTM, CDR2 ANQGSEA, per germline. CDR3 residues: CSAQTSGLNTGELFF. CDR3 coding DNA: TGCAGCGCCCAGACTAGCGGGTTGAACACCGGGGAGCTGTTTTTT.

The V gene is TRBV5-5, the J gene TRBJ1-5; D gene ambiguous. The CDR3 is made up of 16 amino acids. The V end lost 5 bases, the J end lost 9 bases, and 24 bases lay between the germline ends. Germline assignment: CDR1 SGHKS and CDR2 YYEKEE (reference sequence). The CDR3 here is CASRPSDAFPSGPQHF. For the CDR3, the DNA is TGTGCCAGCAGACCCTCGGACGCCTTCCCAAGCGGGCCCCAGCATTTT.

This clonotype came up many times. The gene calls are TRBV6-6 and TRBJ1-2; 8 bases agree with TRBD1. Germline lookup yields CDR1 MNHNY and CDR2 SVGAGI (reference sequence). The CDR3 runs to 13 residues. Trimming took 5 bases from V and 8 from J; bases not matched to a gene: 7. CDR3: CASSPGGSEGYTF. The DNA for the CDR3 is TGTGCCAGCAGTCCAGGGGGCTCGGAAGGCTACACCTTC.

This chain connects TRBV29-1 to TRBJ1-2; 9 bases are a match to TRBD1. Trimming at V came to 6 bases and at J to 7 bases, leaving 6 bases not matched to a gene. Looked up from germline, CDR1 is SQVTM and CDR2 is ANQGSEA. The length of the CDR3 is 12 residues. CDR3 DNA sequence: TGCAGCGTGGGGGGACAGGGTCCTGGCTACACCTTC. Its translation: CSVGGQGPGYTF.

This chain uses TRBV7-8 with TRBJ2-7; D is possibly TRBD1 or TRBD2 (5 bases each). CDR3 size: 14 residues. Germline-derived CDR1 and CDR2 are SGHVS and FQNEAQ. V dropped 5 bases and J dropped 0 bases, with 11 bases sitting between them. The CDR3 DNA reads TGTGCCAGCAGCCCGGGACGGAGCTCCTACGAGCAGTACTTC. Its protein is CASSPGRSSYEQYF.

This clonotype came up many times. The chain recombines TRBV11-2 with TRBJ2-5, with TRBD2 as a possible D gene (5 bases). Germline values: CDR1 SGHAT, CDR2 FQNNGV. This CDR3 region has 15 residues. V dropped 2 bases and J dropped 5 bases, with 15 bases sitting between them. For the CDR3, the DNA is TGTGCCAGCAGCTTAATGGCCCGGAGGAGGGAGACCCAGTACTTC. It is translated as CASSLMARRRETQYF.

In its sample, this clonotype was seen many times. The CDR3 reads CASSRGGSAFF. The CDR3 DNA sequence: TGTGCCAGCAGTCGAGGGGGGTCGGCTTTCTTT. This chain uses TRBV6-2 or TRBV6-3 with TRBJ1-1; possibly TRBD1 for D (6 bases). Germline assignment: CDR1 MNHEY and CDR2 SVGEGT. The CDR3 runs to 11 residues. With 5 bases removed from V and 11 bases from J, the gap between germline ends came to 12 bases.

This clonotype was observed a handful of times. This sequence joins TRBV12-3 or TRBV12-4 and TRBJ1-2, with 9 bases fitting TRBD1. With V trimmed by 3 bases and J by 7 bases, 12 bases remained unmatched. The CDR3 is made up of 16 amino acids. CDR3 sequence (DNA): TGTGCCAGCAGTTTGCGTGGACAGGGGATGATGGCTGGCTACACCTTC. Amino acids: CASSLRGQGMMAGYTF.